This T cell receptor (beta chain) derives from a study of human T cells and chemical hapten exposure. Broader study findings: Versus controls, expanded TCRs had significantly more large CDR3 similarity clusters.

Trimming cost V 3 bases and J 0 bases; bases outside gene matches: 2. Germline CDR1 and CDR2: DFQATT and SNEGSKA (reference sequence). The CDR3 sequence is 14 residues long. Time point defined: patch test 3, about 24 weeks after DPC sensitization. Treatment in this sample: therapeutic diphenylcyclopropenone sensitization with weekly scalp DPC. TCRdb independently ran MiXCR on the RACE reads; one entry per CDR3 protein. The top ten hold about 2% of the sample, which has about 64,000 distinct CDR3 sequences, approximately 10% seen once. As to this clonotype: The antigen remains unidentified.

The chain couples TRBV20-1 to TRBJ2-4; 7 bases align to TRBD2. This clonotype was obtained from a woman aged 25 to 39 with alopecia areata. Some clones in this sample may be carry-over from other donors' samples. The sample in question was whole blood, obtained in connection with sensitization to the hapten diphenylcyclopropenone (DPC). CDR3 loop: CSASRGEAKNIQYF. The CDR3 DNA is TGCAGTGCTAGTCGGGGGGAAGCCAAAAACATTCAGTACTTC.